A selection of T cell receptor beta chains follows, all from one sample in a study of cytomegalovirus exposure and HLA in healthy donors. Clones were sequenced by immunoSEQ multiplex PCR, and TCRdb holds only the in-frame ones, with some missing. The profile shows 120,000 or so clones, 78% of them singletons. The material sequenced was PBMCs. The receptors derive from a man aged 25 to 40 in good health and CMV-seropositive. Each CDR3 is given with its conserved first and last residue. A D gene is named only where the DNA matches it firmly. Clone size is given for some rows only: seen once, a few or many times, or a class if the clone is expanded.

D gene,V gene,clone size,J gene,CDR3 protein,CDR3 DNA
TRBD1,TRBV7-9,few,TRBJ1-4,CASSFRRLEGGGEKLFF,TGTGCCAGCAGCTTCAGGAGGTTGGAAGGGGGCGGTGAAAAACTGTTTTTT
.,TRBV21-1,few,TRBJ1-5,CARTGALCNQPQHF,TGTGCCAGGACAGGGGCCTTATGCAATCAGCCCCAGCATTTT
.,TRBV5-1,.,TRBJ2-5,CASRTARAQETQYF,TGCGCCAGCAGGACAGCCCGAGCCCAAGAGACCCAGTACTTC
TRBD2,TRBV7-2,once,TRBJ2-4,CASSLASGTGIQYF,TGTGCCAGCAGCTTAGCTAGCGGGACCGGCATTCAGTACTTC
.,TRBV28,.,TRBJ1-2,CASSLGATAYGYTF,TGTGCCAGCAGTTTGGGGGCGACCGCTTATGGCTACACCTTC
TRBD1,TRBV6-6,few,TRBJ2-7,CASRRGQGNEQYF,TGTGCCAGCAGACGGGGACAGGGGAACGAGCAGTACTTC
.,TRBV7-6,few,TRBJ2-1,CASSFGVRGSNEQFF,TGTGCCAGCAGCTTCGGAGTGAGGGGGAGTAATGAGCAGTTCTTC
.,TRBV10-3,.,TRBJ2-5,CAISETGIIEETQYF,TGTGCCATCAGTGAAACAGGGATAATCGAAGAGACCCAGTACTTC
.,TRBV9,.,TRBJ1-4,CASSVDEGQREKLFF,TGTGCCAGCAGCGTAGATGAAGGACAGCGGGAAAAACTGTTTTTT
.,TRBV28,once,TRBJ1-1,CASSSRRRGTNTEAFF,TGTGCCAGCAGTTCCCGTCGTAGGGGTACGAACACTGAAGCTTTCTTT
TRBD2,TRBV13,once,TRBJ2-5,CASSSTSGGQETQYF,TGTGCCAGCAGCTCGACTAGCGGGGGACAAGAGACCCAGTACTTC
.,TRBV29-1,.,TRBJ2-7,CSVGRGDNEQYF,TGCAGCGTTGGGCGAGGGGACAACGAGCAGTACTTC
TRBD2,TRBV13,once,TRBJ2-2,CASNAGGTGELFF,TGTGCCAGCAATGCGGGAGGGACCGGGGAGCTGTTTTTT
TRBD1,TRBV5-1,.,TRBJ1-4,CASSLTGTAQTATNEKLFF,TGCGCCAGCAGCTTGACCGGGACAGCACAAACAGCAACTAATGAAAAACTGTTTTTT
.,TRBV10-3,.,TRBJ1-5,CAISPGFGQPQHF,TGTGCCATCAGTCCAGGGTTTGGTCAGCCCCAGCATTTT
TRBD1,TRBV15,.,TRBJ2-7,CATTTGTGAGEQYF,TGTGCCACGACCACCGGGACAGGGGCCGGCGAGCAGTACTTC
.,TRBV7-6,.,TRBJ1-4,CASSDRQNNEKLFF,TGTGCCAGCAGCGATCGACAGAACAATGAAAAACTGTTTTTT
.,TRBV27,.,TRBJ2-7,CASSPSAGSYEQYF,TGTGCCAGCAGTCCTTCCGCAGGAAGCTACGAGCAGTACTTC
TRBD1,TRBV18,once,TRBJ1-4,CASSRPGQGNEKLFF,TGTGCCAGCTCGCGGCCGGGACAGGGTAATGAAAAACTGTTTTTT
.,TRBV11-2,few,TRBJ1-1,CASSLAGAGGAFF,TGTGCCAGCAGCTTAGCAGGGGCGGGAGGAGCTTTCTTT
.,TRBV7-8,.,TRBJ1-6,CASSPGVRDGRSYNSPLHF,TGTGCCAGCAGCCCCGGGGTTAGGGATGGACGCTCCTATAATTCACCCCTCCACTTT
.,TRBV29-1,.,TRBJ2-7,CSATENGYEQYF,TGCAGCGCCACAGAGAACGGCTACGAGCAGTACTTC
TRBD2,TRBV27,.,TRBJ2-3,CASSFLASGRGDTQYF,TGTGCCAGCAGTTTTTTGGCTAGCGGACGCGGAGATACGCAGTATTTT
.,TRBV9,.,TRBJ2-7,CASSPSGDPYEQYF,TGTGCCAGCAGCCCGAGCGGAGATCCCTACGAGCAGTACTTC
TRBD1,TRBV10-3,.,TRBJ2-7,CAIRRGQGAYEQYF,TGTGCCATCAGAAGGGGACAGGGGGCATATGAGCAGTACTTC
.,TRBV27,once,TRBJ2-1,CASSLLAGRNNNEQFF,TGTGCCAGCAGTTTGTTGGCGGGACGGAACAACAATGAGCAGTTCTTC
TRBD2,TRBV13,.,TRBJ2-3,CASSFSGSSNTQYF,TGTGCCAGCAGCTTTAGCGGGAGTTCGAATACGCAGTATTTT
TRBD1,TRBV27,.,TRBJ2-2,CASSFGTGNTGELFF,TGTGCCAGCAGTTTTGGGACAGGGAACACCGGGGAGCTGTTTTTT
TRBD2,TRBV9,few,TRBJ2-1,CASSAHLGGSSYNEQFF,TGTGCCAGCAGCGCCCACTTGGGGGGGAGCTCCTACAATGAGCAGTTCTTC